Below, one TCR beta chain is given with its context. Its specificity is not known. The sample is drawn from a study of circulating and synovial CD4+ cells in juvenile arthritis. The CDR3 loop spans 16 amino acids. Trimming removed 4 bases at V and 0 bases at J, with 13 bases between. Germline V gene data show CDR1 as KGHSH and CDR2 as LQKENI. Produced via immunoSEQ multiplex PCR; TCRdb's table is partial and in-frame only. This table holds 15,000 to 20,000 clones, 91% found once. Whole-study results and caveats: CPL versus bulk CD4 samples: T cell genome counts differed by at least an order of magnitude. These repertoires were less diverse than bulk blood CD4 repertoires. Compared with bulk blood, circulating pathogenic-like lymphocytes shared substantially more CDR3 sequences with synovial T cells.

The source is a human donor with juvenile idiopathic arthritis. The J gene is TRBJ1-5, the V gene TRBV18; the D is unclear. Sequenced input: CD4+ T cells from blood. This CDR3 reads CASSLPGGYSNQPQHF. The CDR3 nucleotides read TGTGCCAGCTCACTGCCCGGAGGGTATAGCAATCAGCCCCAGCATTTT. Drawing the rest from reference TRBV18 and TRBJ1-5, the complete variable domain is NAGVMQNPRHLVRRRGQEARLRCSPMKGHSHVYWYRQLPEEGLKFMVYLQKENIIDESGMPKERFSAEFPKEGPSILRIQQVVRGDSAAYFCASSLPGGYSNQPQHFGDGTRLSIL.